Each of the 28 T cell receptor beta chains below was sequenced from the same sample in a study of OX40 agonist ivuxolimab in advanced cancers. Clones were read by immunoSEQ multiplex PCR, and TCRdb kept only the in-frame ones, dropping some. Counted here are roughly 42,000 clones, 86% occurring once; the ten biggest clones make up around 13%. The specimen comprised CD4+ or CD8+ T cells sorted from blood, sampled in a trial of the OX40 agonist ivuxolimab. Every receptor here comes from an adult with an advanced solid tumor such as melanoma, head and neck, liver or kidney cancer.

The sample holds one count of this clone. The chain couples TRBV5-4 to TRBJ2-5; D may match TRBD1 or TRBD2 (5 bases each). This CDR3 region has 16 residues. V was trimmed by 2 bases and J by 7 bases, leaving 21 bases between them. The germline gives CDR1 SGHNT, CDR2 YYREEE (reference sequence). The CDR3 loop reads CASSFPVGDPVGTQYF. CDR3 coding DNA: TGTGCCAGCAGCTTCCCAGTGGGGGACCCCGTAGGGACCCAGTACTTC. The variable domain in full, completed from reference TRBV5-4 and TRBJ2-5, reads ETGVTQSPTHLIKTRGQQVTLRCSSQSGHNTVSWYQQALGQGPQFIFQYYREEENGRGNFPPRFSGLQFPNYSSELNVNALELDDSALYLCASSFPVGDPVGTQYFGPGTRLLVL.

Regarding this clone: Other DNA variants within this sample encode the same CDR3. This rearrangement joins TRBV9 to TRBJ1-6, with D hard to call. The V end lost 0 bases, the J end lost 6 bases, and 4 bases lay between the germline ends. This CDR3 region has 13 residues. Germline CDR1 is SGDLS and CDR2 is YYNGEE. The CDR3 nucleotides are TGTGCCAGCAGCGTAGGAGGTAATTCACCCCTCCACTTT. It yields the protein CASSVGGNSPLHF.

This sequence joins TRBV5-5 and TRBJ1-2; a weak D match, TRBD1 (6 bases). Deletions cut 1 base from V and 8 bases from J, with 24 bases between. Germline CDR1 SGHKS, CDR2 YYEKEE (reference sequence). The CDR3 is made up of 17 amino acids. For the CDR3, the DNA is TGTGCCAGCAGCTTGCTCCGGTCTACAGGGTTCTTTGAGGGCTACACCTTC. The encoded protein is CASSLLRSTGFFEGYTF.

Written as DNA, the CDR3 is TGTGCCAGCAGCTTAGCTGGGGCCAACGTCCTGACTTTC. The encoded protein is CASSLAGANVLTF. The V call is TRBV5-6, the J call TRBJ2-6; D is ambiguous. The CDR3 loop spans 13 amino acids. Per germline, CDR1 SGHDT and CDR2 YYEEEE. V lost 2 bases to trimming and J lost 2 bases, with 2 bases between them. The full variable domain, its missing parts supplied by reference TRBV5-6 and TRBJ2-6, is DAGVTQSPTHLIKTRGQQVTLRCSPKSGHDTVSWYQQALGQGPQFIFQYYEEEERQRGNFPDRFSGHQFPNYSSELNVNALLLGDSALYLCASSLAGANVLTFGAGSRLTVL.

The count of this clone is one. V gene TRBV7-2 combines with J gene TRBJ2-5, with 8 bases matching TRBD1. Near its end, the DNA agrees better with TRBJ2-7, so the J call may be wrong. The CDR3 totals 13 residues. Germline CDR1 and CDR2: SGHTA and FQGNSA. This chain's CDR3 is CASSGQGSYEQYF. In DNA, the CDR3 is TGTGCCAGCAGCGGACAGGGCTCCTACGAGCAGTACTTC.

The gene calls are TRBV7-2 and TRBJ1-5; D unresolved. CDR1 SGHTA and CDR2 FQGNSA come from the germline V gene. The CDR3 length is 14 residues. V was cut by 5 bases and J by 2 bases, with 10 bases left in between. Here the CDR3 reads CASSPLGGNQPQHF. In DNA, the CDR3 is TGTGCCAGCAGCCCTCTGGGTGGCAATCAGCCCCAGCATTTT.

V gene TRBV4-1 combines with J gene TRBJ1-4; D perhaps matches TRBD1 (5 bases). The germline V gene encodes CDR1 MGHRA and CDR2 YSYEKL. The V and J ends lost 8 bases and 8 bases respectively, with 18 bases between them. The CDR3 is made up of 14 amino acids. CDR3 in amino acids: CASAPPAGLEKLFF. The CDR3, as DNA: TGCGCCAGCGCACCCCCGGCAGGGCTCGAAAAACTGTTTTTT.

The chain couples TRBV27 to TRBJ2-7, with 7 bases that match TRBD2. Germline V gene data show CDR1 as MNHEY and CDR2 as SMNVEV (reference sequence). Trimming cost V 10 bases and J 3 bases; bases outside gene matches: 15. The CDR3 runs 15 residues. CDR3 in amino acids: CATAWMASGGYEQYF. The CDR3 DNA reads as TGTGCCACCGCCTGGATGGCTAGCGGCGGCTACGAGCAGTACTTC.

This clone was seen more than once but under ten times. The chain is built from TRBV28 and TRBJ1-1; D is unresolved. V lost 3 bases to trimming and J lost 3 bases, with 11 bases between them. The CDR3 loop spans 14 amino acids. The germline V gene encodes CDR1 MDHEN and CDR2 SYDVKM. CDR3 DNA: TGTGCCAGCAGTTTGGAGGACGAGCACACTGAAGCTTTCTTT. Amino acids: CASSLEDEHTEAFF.

The chain recombines TRBV11-1 with TRBJ2-2; D gene uncertain. Trimming pared 3 bases from V and 6 bases from J, leaving 5 bases between. The CDR3 runs 12 residues. Germline CDR1 SGHAT, CDR2 FQDESV (reference sequence). In DNA form, the CDR3 reads TGTGCCAGCAGCTTTACCCCCGGGGAGCTGTTTTTT. It yields the protein CASSFTPGELFF. The variable domain in full, with the rest retrieved from reference TRBV11-1 and TRBJ2-2, is EAEVAQSPRYKITEKSQAVAFWCDPISGHATLYWYRQILGQGPELLVQFQDESVVDDSQLPKDRFSAERLKGVDSTLKIQPAELGDSAMYLCASSFTPGELFFGEGSRLTVL.

J is TRBJ1-1 and V is TRBV29-1; possible D gene TRBD1, 6 bases. Germline CDR1 reads SQVTM; CDR2 reads ANQGSEA. Trimming cost V 6 bases and J 3 bases, with 14 bases left between them. The CDR3 spans 13 residues. CDR3 residues: CSVGGQGHTEAFF. The CDR3 bases are TGCAGCGTGGGGGGACAAGGGCACACTGAAGCTTTCTTT.

This rearrangement joins TRBV28 to TRBJ1-1, with D perhaps matching TRBD1 (5 bases). V dropped 3 bases and J dropped 0 bases, with 8 bases sitting between them. The CDR3 contains 14 residues. Germline CDR1 MDHEN, CDR2 SYDVKM. The DNA for the CDR3 is TGTGCCAGCAGTTTCGGGACTATGAACACTGAAGCTTTCTTT. Protein sequence: CASSFGTMNTEAFF.

The V and J genes are TRBV5-6 and TRBJ2-7; no firm D call. The CDR3 spans 12 residues. CDR1 and CDR2 from the germline V gene are SGHDT and YYEEEE. The germline V and J ends were trimmed by 3 bases and 2 bases, with 6 bases remaining between them. CDR3 residues: CASSSETYEQYF. CDR3 bases: TGTGCCAGCAGCTCGGAGACCTACGAGCAGTACTTC.

This chain connects TRBV4-1 to TRBJ2-1; D unresolved. Germline CDR1 is MGHRA and CDR2 is YSYEKL. CDR3 length: 16 amino acids. The ends were cut back, 8 bases at V and 10 bases at J, with 27 bases in the middle. CDR3 in DNA: TGCGCCAGCTCTACTGACTTGCCCCTGCGCAATAACGAGCAGTTCTTC. Translating it yields CASSTDLPLRNNEQFF.

In nucleotides, the CDR3 is TGTGCCAGCAGCGAGCTAGAGGACGAGCAGTACTTC. Amino acid sequence: CASSELEDEQYF. The J gene is TRBJ2-7, the V gene TRBV5-4; D ambiguous. Per germline, CDR1 SGHNT and CDR2 YYREEE (reference sequence). V was clipped by 4 bases and J by 5 bases, with 10 bases between them. The CDR3 loop spans 12 amino acids. Combining the CDR3 with reference TRBV5-4 and TRBJ2-7 gives the whole variable domain ETGVTQSPTHLIKTRGQQVTLRCSSQSGHNTVSWYQQALGQGPQFIFQYYREEENGRGNFPPRFSGLQFPNYSSELNVNALELDDSALYLCASSELEDEQYFGPGTRLTVT.

This clone is medium-sized (0.01 to 0.1%). V and J are TRBV27 and TRBJ2-7; D call uncertain. CDR3 size: 14 residues. Germline CDR1 is MNHEY and CDR2 is SMNVEV (reference sequence). Trimming shortened V by 1 base and J by 0 bases, and 7 bases separated the two germline ends. The CDR3 nucleotides are TGTGCCAGCAGTTTATTCGAAAGCTCCTACGAGCAGTACTTC. As protein: CASSLFESSYEQYF.

The chain employs TRBV5-8 and TRBJ1-5, with D unclear. The CDR3 is 15 residues long. Germline V gives CDR1 SGHTS, CDR2 YDEGEE. V was clipped by 1 base and J by 1 base, with 9 bases between them. The CDR3 coding sequence is TGTGCCAGCAGCTTGAACGCGATAAGCAATCAGCCCCAGCATTTT. This gives the protein CASSLNAISNQPQHF.

This clone was found a few times. The CDR3: CASSYGEVNTEAFF. The CDR3 DNA is TGTGCCAGCAGTTACGGGGAAGTGAACACTGAAGCTTTCTTT. The J gene is TRBJ1-1, the V gene TRBV6-5, with D hard to call. V dropped 2 bases and J dropped 0 bases, with 7 bases sitting between them. Germline V gives CDR1 MNHEY, CDR2 SVGAGI. The CDR3 contains 14 residues.

The genes are TRBV6-5 and TRBJ2-3; possibly TRBD1 or TRBD2 for D (5 bases each). V was clipped by 5 bases and J by 3 bases, with 6 bases between them. The CDR3 runs to 12 residues. CDR1 MNHEY and CDR2 SVGAGI come from the germline V gene. CDR3 in DNA: TGTGCCAGCAGTGGGGGAACAGATACGCAGTATTTT. It translates to CASSGGTDTQYF.

The CDR3 region is CASSLMGRGTEAFF. The CDR3 region has the DNA TGTGCCAGCAGCTTAATGGGCCGGGGCACTGAAGCTTTCTTT. V and J are TRBV11-2 and TRBJ1-1; the D is unclear. V lost 2 bases to trimming and J lost 4 bases, with 11 bases between them. Germline CDR1 and CDR2: SGHAT and FQNNGV. CDR3 length: 14 residues. Full variable domain (rest looked up from reference TRBV11-2 and TRBJ1-1): EAGVAQSPRYKIIEKRQSVAFWCNPISGHATLYWYQQILGQGPKLLIQFQNNGVVDDSQLPKDRFSAERLKGVDSTLKIQPAKLEDSAVYLCASSLMGRGTEAFFGQGTRLTVV.

The chain carries TRBV5-4 and TRBJ1-2, with D possibly being TRBD1 (6 bases). This CDR3 contains 15 residues. The ends were cut back, 2 bases at V and 4 bases at J, with 15 bases in the middle. Germline V CDR1 and CDR2: SGHNT, YYREEE (reference sequence). CDR3 bases: TGTGCCAGCAGCTTCTCTGGGCAGGGGATCTATGGCTACACCTTC. Translated: CASSFSGQGIYGYTF.

The V and J genes are TRBV6-1 and TRBJ2-7, with D tentatively TRBD2 (6 bases). Germline CDR1 reads MNHNS; CDR2 reads SASEGT. Trimming took off 2 bases at V and 1 base at J, with 15 bases between the two ends. The CDR3 is 16 amino acids. DNA for the CDR3: TGTGCCAGCAGTGAATGGGTCGAGGGAGGATCCTACGAGCAGTACTTC. Amino acid sequence: CASSEWVEGGSYEQYF.

The gene calls are TRBV5-1 and TRBJ2-7; TRBD1 is a possible D gene (6 bases). The V and J ends lost 2 bases and 5 bases respectively, with 14 bases between them. The CDR3 sequence is 14 residues long. The germline CDR1 and CDR2 sequences are SGHRS and YFSETQ. The CDR3 DNA follows: TGCGCCAGCAGCTTTACAGGGCCCCGGGACGAGCAGTACTTC. It is translated as CASSFTGPRDEQYF.

The chain has TRBV19 and TRBJ1-2; 7 bases fit TRBD1. V lost 5 bases to trimming and J lost 6 bases; unmatched junction nucleotides: 12. In germline, CDR1 is LNHDA, CDR2 SQIVND (reference sequence). The CDR3 has 15 amino acids. CDR3 coding DNA: TGTGCCAGTAGTCCCCCCCTACGACAGGGAGATGGCTACACCTTC. Amino acid sequence: CASSPPLRQGDGYTF.

The rearrangement joins TRBV5-1 to TRBJ2-3; D possibly matches TRBD1 or TRBD2 (5 bases each). Germline-derived CDR1 and CDR2 are SGHRS and YFSETQ. This CDR3 has 13 amino acids. V shed 0 bases and J shed 11 bases, with 13 bases lying between them. CDR3 coding DNA: TGCGCCAGCAGCTTGGGGGGGATAAGAGGGCAGTATTTT. Translation: CASSLGGIRGQYF.

The chain links TRBV15 to TRBJ1-1; D is undetermined. The CDR3 runs to 15 residues. Germline V gives CDR1 LNHNV, CDR2 YYDKDF (reference sequence). V dropped 0 bases and J dropped 0 bases, with 8 bases sitting between them. CDR3 DNA: TGTGCCACCAGCAGAGAGGGAGGTATGAACACTGAAGCTTTCTTT. Protein sequence: CATSREGGMNTEAFF.

In its sample, this clone was seen once. This chain links TRBV10-2 with TRBJ2-5; D remains unclear. Trimming took off 2 bases at V and 5 bases at J, with 3 bases between the two ends. From germline, CDR1 is WSHSY and CDR2 SAAADI. The CDR3 is made up of 11 amino acids. In DNA, the CDR3 is TGCGCCAGCAGTGAGCTCGAGACCCAGTACTTC. It encodes CASSELETQYF.

This sequence joins TRBV15 and TRBJ1-5; D remains unclear. The CDR3 has 15 amino acids. Trimming took off 0 bases at V and 1 base at J, with 7 bases between the two ends. Germline-derived CDR1 and CDR2 are LNHNV and YYDKDF (reference sequence). CDR3: CATSRDPQSNQPQHF. CDR3 DNA sequence: TGTGCCACCAGCAGAGATCCCCAGAGCAATCAGCCCCAGCATTTT.